This is a list of T cell receptor beta chains from one sample in a study of T cell responses to AZD1222 COVID-19 vaccine. Generated by immunoSEQ multiplex PCR, the TCRdb table keeps only in-frame clones and is missing some. The data contain approximately 140,000 clones, roughly 90% of them seen just once; the ten biggest clones take up about 1.1%. The sample in question was peripheral blood, obtained 28 days after the second AZD1222 dose. Source of these receptors: an adult who received the AZD1222 COVID-19 vaccine. CDR3s include the opening cysteine and the closing phenylalanine or tryptophan. The D gene is left open where the match is weak. Clone size appears in some rows only: once, few, many, or a class for an expanded clone.

size,V,D,J,DNA,CDR3
-,TRBV2,-,TRBJ2-2,TGTGCCAGCAAAATAGCGAACACCGGGGAGCTGTTTTTT,CASKIANTGELFF
-,TRBV7-8,-,TRBJ1-6,TGTGCCAGCAGCTTAGATTCCGGGGGCGCCCCTAATTCACCCCTCCACTTT,CASSLDSGGAPNSPLHF
-,TRBV7-2,-,TRBJ2-2,TGTGCCAGCAGCCTGGGAGTTTTGCTCGGGGAGCTGTTTTTT,CASSLGVLLGELFF
-,TRBV5-6,-,TRBJ1-2,TGTGCCAGCGCCGGAGGGGGGCACTATGGCTACACCTTC,CASAGGGHYGYTF
once,TRBV4-2,-,TRBJ1-5,TGTGCCAGCAGCCAAGAAGGGGGTAGTCTAAATCAGCCCCAGCATTTT,CASSQEGGSLNQPQHF
-,TRBV19,TRBD1,TRBJ2-2,TGTGCCAGTAGGGTCACAGGGGCGAACACCGGGGAGCTGTTTTTT,CASRVTGANTGELFF
-,TRBV7-9,-,TRBJ2-2,TGTGCCAGCAGCGCCCCATTGGGGTCCCTGAGGACCGGGGAGCTGTTTTTT,CASSAPLGSLRTGELFF
-,TRBV6-5,-,TRBJ1-1,TGTGCCAGCAGTTACTCACTAGGCGGAACTGAAGCTTTCTTT,CASSYSLGGTEAFF
-,TRBV6-2/TRBV6-3,-,TRBJ2-3,TGTGCCAGCAGTTACTTTGGGGGGACTAGCACAGATACGCAGTATTTT,CASSYFGGTSTDTQYF
-,TRBV18,-,TRBJ1-4,TGTGCCAGCTCAAATGGGGAAAAACTGTTTTTT,CASSNGEKLFF
-,TRBV20-1,-,TRBJ1-2,TGCAGTGCTAGTCCTACGGGTGCTGGGGGGGGCTACACCTTC,CSASPTGAGGGYTF
-,TRBV29-1,TRBD1,TRBJ1-1,TGCAGCGTTGAAGATTGGGGACAGGGGAGCACTGAAGCTTTCTTT,CSVEDWGQGSTEAFF
-,TRBV5-8,-,TRBJ2-7,TGTGCCAGCAGCTTGGGTCCAGCCCTCTCCTACGAGCAGTACTTC,CASSLGPALSYEQYF
-,TRBV19,-,TRBJ1-4,TGTGCCAGTAGTATCATCGGGGGGACGGAAAAACTGTTTTTT,CASSIIGGTEKLFF
-,TRBV12-3/TRBV12-4,-,TRBJ2-7,TGTGCCAGCAGTTTAGTAGCGAGCGAGCAGTACTTC,CASSLVASEQYF
-,TRBV19,TRBD1,TRBJ1-5,TGTGCCAGTAGTAACGGACAGGGGGAACAGCCCCAGCATTTT,CASSNGQGEQPQHF
-,TRBV30,-,TRBJ1-5,TGTGCCTGGAGTGAGGACATACTTAATCAGCCCCAGCATTTT,CAWSEDILNQPQHF